The subject of this entry is one T cell receptor beta chain. Its target is not known. The sample belongs to a study of cytomegalovirus exposure and HLA in healthy donors. Study-wide findings and caveats: The study found most TCR sequences rare, yet found some public TCRs in many donors. The study recorded 150 to 200 TCR beta chains that were cytomegalovirus-associated.

The donors belonged to the approximately 110-subject validation cohort, separate from the roughly 710-subject first cohort. Method: immunoSEQ multiplex PCR; TCRdb's copy keeps in-frame clones and lacks some. Here the sample spans 150,000 to 200,000 clones, 95% to 96% being singletons. The sample taken for sequencing was PBMCs. This clonotype originated in a woman aged 18-29 years in good health and CMV-seronegative.

CDR3 bases: TGTGCCAGCAGGCAGGCGGGGACAGGGTTGTCCGGGGAGCTGTTTTTT. This gives the protein CASRQAGTGLSGELFF. The chain has TRBV11-2 and TRBJ2-2, with 9 bases identical to TRBD1. There are 16 residues in the CDR3. Germline CDR1 is SGHAT and CDR2 is FQNNGV. With V trimmed by 6 bases and J by 6 bases, 11 bases remained unmatched. Drawing the rest from reference TRBV11-2 and TRBJ2-2, the complete variable domain is EAGVAQSPRYKIIEKRQSVAFWCNPISGHATLYWYQQILGQGPKLLIQFQNNGVVDDSQLPKDRFSAERLKGVDSTLKIQPAKLEDSAVYLCASRQAGTGLSGELFFGEGSRLTVL.